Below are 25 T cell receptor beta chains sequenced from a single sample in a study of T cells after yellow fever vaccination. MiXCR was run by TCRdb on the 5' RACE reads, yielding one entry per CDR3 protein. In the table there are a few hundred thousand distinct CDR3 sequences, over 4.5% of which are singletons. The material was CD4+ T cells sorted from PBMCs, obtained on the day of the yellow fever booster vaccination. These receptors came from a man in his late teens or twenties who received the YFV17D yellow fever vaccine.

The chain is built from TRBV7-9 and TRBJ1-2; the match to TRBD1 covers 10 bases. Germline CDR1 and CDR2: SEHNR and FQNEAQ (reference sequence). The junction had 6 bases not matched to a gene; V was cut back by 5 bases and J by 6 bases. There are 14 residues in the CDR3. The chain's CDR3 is CASSPSGQGDGYTF. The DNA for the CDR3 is TGTGCCAGCAGCCCCTCTGGACAGGGGGATGGCTACACCTTC.

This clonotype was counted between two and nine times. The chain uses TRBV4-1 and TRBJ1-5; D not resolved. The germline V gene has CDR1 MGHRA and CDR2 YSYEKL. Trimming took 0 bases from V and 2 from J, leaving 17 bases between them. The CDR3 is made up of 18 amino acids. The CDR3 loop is CASSQDGVGGLGNQPQHF. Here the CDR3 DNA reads TGCGCCAGCAGCCAAGACGGGGTAGGAGGACTGGGCAATCAGCCCCAGCATTTT.

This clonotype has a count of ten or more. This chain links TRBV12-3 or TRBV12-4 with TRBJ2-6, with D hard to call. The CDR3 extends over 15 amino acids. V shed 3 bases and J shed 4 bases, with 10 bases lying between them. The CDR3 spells CASSFIVAGANVLTF. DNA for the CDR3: TGTGCCAGCAGTTTCATCGTTGCCGGGGCCAACGTCCTGACTTTC.

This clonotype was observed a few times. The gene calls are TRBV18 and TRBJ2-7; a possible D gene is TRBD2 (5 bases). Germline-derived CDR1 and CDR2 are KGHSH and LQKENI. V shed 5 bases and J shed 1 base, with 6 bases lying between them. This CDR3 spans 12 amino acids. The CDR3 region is CASSTRSYEQYF. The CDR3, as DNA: TGTGCCAGCTCAACTAGATCCTACGAGCAGTACTTC.

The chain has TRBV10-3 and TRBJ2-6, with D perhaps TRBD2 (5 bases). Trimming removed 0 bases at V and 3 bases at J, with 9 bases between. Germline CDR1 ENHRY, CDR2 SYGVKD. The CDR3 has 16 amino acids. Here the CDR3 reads CAISESGGGGANVLTF. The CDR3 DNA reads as TGTGCCATCAGTGAGTCAGGAGGCGGTGGGGCCAACGTCCTGACTTTC.

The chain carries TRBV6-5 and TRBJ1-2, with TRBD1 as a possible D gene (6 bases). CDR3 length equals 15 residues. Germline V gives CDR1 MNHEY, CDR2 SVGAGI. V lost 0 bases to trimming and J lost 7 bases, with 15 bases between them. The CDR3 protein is CASSYSGVQGSGYTF. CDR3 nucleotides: TGTGCCAGCAGTTACTCGGGGGTACAGGGCTCTGGCTACACCTTC.

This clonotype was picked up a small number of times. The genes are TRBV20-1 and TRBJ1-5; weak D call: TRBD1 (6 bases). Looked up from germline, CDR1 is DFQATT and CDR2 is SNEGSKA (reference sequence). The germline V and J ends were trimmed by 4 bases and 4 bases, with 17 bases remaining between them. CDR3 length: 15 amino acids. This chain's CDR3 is CSANPEGGRNQPQHF. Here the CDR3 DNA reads TGCAGTGCTAACCCCGAGGGGGGTAGGAATCAGCCCCAGCATTTT.

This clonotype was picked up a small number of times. The CDR3 bases are TGTGCCAGCAGTCGAACCGGGACAGAGTTTGGGGAGCAGTACTTC. It specifies CASSRTGTEFGEQYF. The chain employs TRBV6-5 and TRBJ2-7; 7 bases are a match to TRBD1. CDR1 and CDR2 (germline): MNHEY, SVGAGI. CDR3 length equals 15 residues. V lost 5 bases, J lost 7 bases, and 14 bases stayed unmatched.

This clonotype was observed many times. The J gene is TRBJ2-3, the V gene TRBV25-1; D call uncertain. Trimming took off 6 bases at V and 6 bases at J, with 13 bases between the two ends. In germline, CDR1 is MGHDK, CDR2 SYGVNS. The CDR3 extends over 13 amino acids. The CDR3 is CASSALSEDTQYF. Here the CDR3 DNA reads TGTGCCAGCAGCGCGCTCTCAGAGGATACGCAGTATTTT.

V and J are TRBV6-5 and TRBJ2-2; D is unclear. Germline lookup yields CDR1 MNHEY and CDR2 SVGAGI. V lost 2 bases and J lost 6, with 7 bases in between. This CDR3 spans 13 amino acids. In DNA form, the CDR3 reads TGTGCCAGCAGTTACGAAGGATCCGGGGAGCTGTTTTTT. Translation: CASSYEGSGELFF.

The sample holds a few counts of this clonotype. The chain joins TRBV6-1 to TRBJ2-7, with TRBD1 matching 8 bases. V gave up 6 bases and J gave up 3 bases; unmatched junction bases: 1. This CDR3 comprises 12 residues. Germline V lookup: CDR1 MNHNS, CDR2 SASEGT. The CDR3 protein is CASRDRVYEQYF. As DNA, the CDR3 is TGTGCCAGCAGGGACAGGGTCTACGAGCAGTACTTC.

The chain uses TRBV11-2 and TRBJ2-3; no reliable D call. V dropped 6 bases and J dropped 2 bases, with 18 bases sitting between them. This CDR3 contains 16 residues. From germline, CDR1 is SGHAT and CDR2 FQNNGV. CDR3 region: CASRTIPGRYTDTQYF. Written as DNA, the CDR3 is TGTGCCAGCAGGACGATCCCCGGACGGTACACAGATACGCAGTATTTT.

CDR3: CATQLAGLRETQYF. Written as DNA, the CDR3 is TGTGCCACACAACTAGCGGGGCTTCGGGAGACCCAGTACTTC. The chain recombines TRBV5-6 with TRBJ2-5; 10 bases match TRBD2. Unmatched junction bases numbered 10, after V lost 9 bases and J lost 5 bases. The CDR3 loop spans 14 amino acids. CDR1 and CDR2 (germline): SGHDT, YYEEEE.

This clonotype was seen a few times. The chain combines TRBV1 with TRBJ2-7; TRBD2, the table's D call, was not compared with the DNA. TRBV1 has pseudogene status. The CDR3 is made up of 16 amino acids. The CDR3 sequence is CTSSAGLAGGLLKQYV. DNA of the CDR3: TGCACCAGCAGCGCCGGACTAGCGGGGGGGCTTTTAAAGCAGTACGTC.

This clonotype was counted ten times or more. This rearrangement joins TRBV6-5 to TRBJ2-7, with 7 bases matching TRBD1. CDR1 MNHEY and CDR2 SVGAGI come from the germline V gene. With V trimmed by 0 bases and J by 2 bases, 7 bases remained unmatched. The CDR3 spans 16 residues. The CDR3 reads CASSYSLGGQTYEQYF. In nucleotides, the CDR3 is TGTGCCAGCAGTTACTCTCTTGGGGGACAGACCTACGAGCAGTACTTC.

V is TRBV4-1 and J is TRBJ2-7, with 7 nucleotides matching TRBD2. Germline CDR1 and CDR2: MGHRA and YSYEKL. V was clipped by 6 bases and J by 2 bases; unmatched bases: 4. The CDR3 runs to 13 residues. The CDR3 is CASRGGTPYEQYF. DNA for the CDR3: TGCGCCAGCAGGGGGGGGACCCCCTACGAGCAGTACTTC.

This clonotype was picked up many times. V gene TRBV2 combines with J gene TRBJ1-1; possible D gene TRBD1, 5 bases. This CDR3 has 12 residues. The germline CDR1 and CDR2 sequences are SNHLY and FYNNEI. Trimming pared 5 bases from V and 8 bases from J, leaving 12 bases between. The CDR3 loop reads CASSFGALEAFF. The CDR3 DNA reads TGTGCCAGCAGTTTCGGGGCATTAGAAGCTTTCTTT.

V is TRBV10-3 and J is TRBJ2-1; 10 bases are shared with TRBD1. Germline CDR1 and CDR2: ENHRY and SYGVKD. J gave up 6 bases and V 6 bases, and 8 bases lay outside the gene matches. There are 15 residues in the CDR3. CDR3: CAIRGDRGNFNEQFF. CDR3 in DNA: TGTGCCATCAGGGGGGACAGGGGCAACTTCAATGAGCAGTTCTTC.

The CDR3 loop is CASSPDTDYGYTF. CDR3 bases: TGTGCCAGCTCACCGGACACAGACTATGGCTACACCTTC. The chain couples TRBV18 to TRBJ1-2; weak D call: TRBD1 (5 bases). The germline V gene has CDR1 KGHSH and CDR2 LQKENI. Trimming left V 3 bases short and J 3 bases short, with 8 bases between. The CDR3 contains 13 residues. The full variable domain, its missing parts supplied by reference TRBV18 and TRBJ1-2, is NAGVMQNPRHLVRRRGQEARLRCSPMKGHSHVYWYRQLPEEGLKFMVYLQKENIIDESGMPKERFSAEFPKEGPSILRIQQVVRGDSAAYFCASSPDTDYGYTFGSGTRLTVV.

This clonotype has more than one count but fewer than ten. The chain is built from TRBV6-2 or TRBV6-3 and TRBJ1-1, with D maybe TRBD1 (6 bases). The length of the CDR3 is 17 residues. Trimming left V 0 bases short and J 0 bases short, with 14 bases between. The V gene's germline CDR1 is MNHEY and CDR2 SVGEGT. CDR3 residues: CASSYSKGGGMNTEAFF. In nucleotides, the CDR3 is TGTGCCAGCAGTTACTCGAAAGGGGGTGGAATGAACACTGAAGCTTTCTTT.

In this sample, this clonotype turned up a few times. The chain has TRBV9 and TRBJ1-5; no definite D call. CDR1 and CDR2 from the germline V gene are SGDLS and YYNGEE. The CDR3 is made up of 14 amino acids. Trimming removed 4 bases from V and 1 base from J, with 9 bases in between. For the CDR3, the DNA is TGTGCCAGCAGCCCAATCGACAGCAATCAGCCCCAGCATTTT. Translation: CASSPIDSNQPQHF.

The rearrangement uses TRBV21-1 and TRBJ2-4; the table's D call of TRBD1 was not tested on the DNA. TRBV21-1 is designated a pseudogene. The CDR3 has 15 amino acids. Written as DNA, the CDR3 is TGTGCCAGCAGCAAATGGGGCAGGGTGCAACACATTCAGTACTTC. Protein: CASSKWGRVQHIQYF.

The CDR3 reads CASRTVRGVQYV. The CDR3 DNA follows: TGTGCCAGCCGAACAGTAAGGGGCGTGCAGTACGTC. This chain uses TRBV27 with TRBJ2-7; tentative D call: TRBD1 (5 bases). Deletions cut 8 bases from V and 9 bases from J, with 17 bases between. Looked up from germline, CDR1 is MNHEY and CDR2 is SMNVEV (reference sequence). The CDR3 sequence is 12 residues long.

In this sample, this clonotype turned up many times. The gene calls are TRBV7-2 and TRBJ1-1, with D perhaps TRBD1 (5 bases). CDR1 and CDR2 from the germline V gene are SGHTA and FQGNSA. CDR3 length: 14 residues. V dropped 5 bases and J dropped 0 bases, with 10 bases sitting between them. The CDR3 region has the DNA TGTGCCAGCAGCCGCGGGGGGATGAACACTGAAGCTTTCTTT. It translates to CASSRGGMNTEAFF.

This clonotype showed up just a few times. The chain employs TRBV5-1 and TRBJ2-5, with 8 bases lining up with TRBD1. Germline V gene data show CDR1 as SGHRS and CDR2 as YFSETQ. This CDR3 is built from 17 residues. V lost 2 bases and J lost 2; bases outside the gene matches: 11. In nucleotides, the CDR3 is TGCGCCAGCAGCTTTTGGGTCCGACAGGGGCGACAAGAGACCCAGTACTTC. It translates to CASSFWVRQGRQETQYF.